This passage covers 23 T cell receptor beta chains from one sample sequenced in a study of CD8 T cells in Susac syndrome. With random hexamers, reverse transcription was performed on about 0.5 to 1 ug of RNA. One entry per CDR3 protein results from TCRdb running MiXCR on the immunoSEQ multiplex PCR reads. Of roughly 110,000 distinct CDR3 sequences listed, approximately 95% were seen once; the top ten hold over 0.35%. The sequencing input was CD8+ T cells from PBMCs. The origin of the receptors is a human donor with Susac syndrome.

The chain carries TRBV19 and TRBJ1-2; D is possibly TRBD1 (6 bases). The CDR3 runs 13 residues. V dropped 5 bases and J dropped 3 bases, with 10 bases sitting between them. The germline V gene encodes CDR1 LNHDA and CDR2 SQIVND (reference sequence). CDR3 in amino acids: CASSEQGYYGYTF. As DNA, the CDR3 is TGTGCCAGTAGTGAACAGGGTTACTATGGCTACACCTTC.

V usage is TRBV9 and J usage is TRBJ2-1, with D tentatively TRBD2 (6 bases). CDR1 SGDLS and CDR2 YYNGEE come from the germline V gene. CDR3 length: 18 amino acids. Deletions cut 0 bases from V and 6 bases from J, with 22 bases between. CDR3 sequence: CASSVVATSRGYGNEQFF. CDR3 DNA sequence: TGTGCCAGCAGCGTAGTGGCGACTAGTAGAGGTTATGGCAATGAGCAGTTCTTC.

The genes are TRBV12-3 or TRBV12-4 and TRBJ2-1; D remains ambiguous. The CDR3 length is 12 residues. V was pared by 10 bases and J by 3 bases, with 10 bases between. This chain's CDR3 is CATAIRYNEQFF. CDR3 DNA sequence: TGTGCCACCGCGATTCGCTACAATGAGCAGTTCTTC.

The chain is built from TRBV6-7 and TRBJ2-1, with D unclear. TRBV6-7 counts as an open reading frame of uncertain function. The CDR3 is made up of 12 amino acids. The V gene lost 6 bases and the J gene lost 5 bases, with 8 bases spanning the gap. This chain's CDR3 is CASSPSNNEQFF. The CDR3 DNA reads TGTGCCAGCAGCCCGAGTAACAATGAGCAGTTCTTC.

The chain has TRBV4-3 and TRBJ2-2, with D perhaps matching TRBD1 (6 bases). Trimming pared 7 bases from V and 1 base from J, leaving 19 bases between. The CDR3 loop spans 17 amino acids. The germline V gene has CDR1 LGHNA and CDR2 YSLEER. In DNA form, the CDR3 reads TGCGCCAGCACCCCATCCGCCGGGACAATGAACACCGGGGAGCTGTTTTTT. It encodes CASTPSAGTMNTGELFF.

The V and J genes are TRBV4-2 and TRBJ2-6, with D possibly TRBD2 on 5 matching bases. Germline CDR1 is LGHNA and CDR2 is YNFKEQ. Trimming stripped 5 bases from V and 1 base from J, with 6 bases between. The CDR3 sequence is 14 residues long. CDR3 in amino acids: CASSWTSGANVLTF. The DNA for the CDR3 is TGTGCCAGCAGCTGGACTTCTGGGGCCAACGTCCTGACTTTC.

CDR3 DNA sequence: TGCAGTGCTAGAGACCTCCGCGGGACTAATGAAAAACTGTTTTTT. It is translated as CSARDLRGTNEKLFF. This chain uses TRBV20-1 with TRBJ1-4; D is uncertain. CDR1 is DFQATT, CDR2 SNEGSKA, per germline (reference sequence). Trimming took off 0 bases at V and 2 bases at J, with 10 bases between the two ends. This CDR3 contains 15 residues.

The chain has TRBV27 and TRBJ2-7; 7 nucleotides agree with TRBD1. The J segment lost 6 bases and the V segment lost 5 bases, leaving 10 bases of the junction unmatched. This CDR3 is built from 14 residues. The germline V gene encodes CDR1 MNHEY and CDR2 SMNVEV (reference sequence). The CDR3 region is CASSPAGQAGEQYF. In nucleotides, the CDR3 is TGTGCCAGCAGTCCCGCAGGACAGGCTGGCGAGCAGTACTTC.

V and J are TRBV15 and TRBJ2-3, with 8 bases lining up with TRBD1. CDR1 and CDR2 (germline): LNHNV, YYDKDF (reference sequence). This CDR3 contains 15 residues. V lost 4 bases to trimming and J lost 5 bases; unmatched junction nucleotides: 8. The CDR3: CATSTDRGKKDTQYF. The CDR3 DNA follows: TGTGCCACCAGCACCGACAGGGGAAAGAAAGATACGCAGTATTTT.

This chain links TRBV4-1 with TRBJ2-7; tentative D call: TRBD1 (6 bases). Germline CDR1 MGHRA, CDR2 YSYEKL. CDR3 length equals 13 residues. V lost 3 bases and J 5 bases, leaving 11 bases between the germline ends. The CDR3 loop reads CASSQTGIDEQYF. For the CDR3, the DNA is TGCGCCAGCAGCCAGACAGGTATAGACGAGCAGTACTTC.

This rearrangement joins TRBV10-2 to TRBJ2-5, with TRBD1 as a possible D gene (6 bases). The length of the CDR3 is 14 residues. CDR1 is WSHSY and CDR2 is SAAADI in the germline V gene. V was trimmed by 3 bases and J by 1 base, leaving 9 bases between them. CDR3 region: CASSDVGAQETQYF. For the CDR3, the DNA is TGCGCCAGCAGTGACGTGGGGGCCCAAGAGACCCAGTACTTC.

The genes are TRBV12-3 or TRBV12-4 and TRBJ1-5, with D unresolved. With 2 bases removed from V and 1 base from J, the gap between germline ends came to 6 bases. The CDR3 spans 14 residues. For the CDR3, the DNA is TGTGCCAGCAGTTTAACTGGAAGCAATCAGCCCCAGCATTTT. Residues: CASSLTGSNQPQHF.

The V and J genes are TRBV12-3 or TRBV12-4 and TRBJ2-1, with 12 bases that match TRBD2. The ends lost 6 bases at V and 8 bases at J; junction bases unmatched: 8. This CDR3 is built from 15 residues. Written as DNA, the CDR3 is TGTGCCAGCAGGGACCTAGCGGGGGGGCCTCATGAGCAGTTCTTC. Protein sequence: CASRDLAGGPHEQFF.

V and J are TRBV27 and TRBJ2-1; 8 bases are a match to TRBD1. With 8 bases clipped from V and 8 bases from J, the junction kept 8 bases outside the gene matches. The CDR3 runs to 13 residues. The germline gives CDR1 MNHEY, CDR2 SMNVEV (reference sequence). CDR3 sequence reads: CASGATGVHEQFF. DNA of the CDR3: TGTGCCAGCGGGGCGACAGGGGTACATGAGCAGTTCTTC.

V usage is TRBV4-1 and J usage is TRBJ2-3; D unclear. The V end lost 0 bases, the J end lost 3 bases, and 1 base lay between the germline ends. CDR1 and CDR2 from the germline V gene are MGHRA and YSYEKL. The length of the CDR3 is 12 residues. CDR3 bases: TGCGCCAGCAGCCAAGAGACAGATACGCAGTATTTT. This translates into CASSQETDTQYF.

This rearrangement joins TRBV29-1 to TRBJ2-5, with 8 bases fitting TRBD1. Germline V gives CDR1 SQVTM, CDR2 ANQGSEA. J lost 2 bases, V lost 1 base, and 15 bases had no gene match. The CDR3 covers 18 residues. The CDR3 region is CSVEGKQGASVDQETQYF. CDR3 sequence (DNA): TGCAGCGTTGAAGGAAAGCAGGGGGCTAGCGTAGATCAAGAGACCCAGTACTTC.

The gene calls are TRBV9 and TRBJ2-7; 10 bases fit TRBD1. The CDR3 runs 14 residues. The germline gives CDR1 SGDLS, CDR2 YYNGEE. J was trimmed by 3 bases and V by 3 bases; bases with no gene match: 3. CDR3 bases: TGTGCCAGCAGCGCCGGGACAGGGGTCTACGAGCAGTACTTC. Translating gives CASSAGTGVYEQYF.

The CDR3 loop is CASSLGAGGRYGYTF. DNA of the CDR3: TGTGCCAGCAGCTTGGGGGCAGGCGGGCGATATGGCTACACCTTC. The chain uses TRBV5-6 and TRBJ1-2; the D is unclear. CDR3 length equals 15 residues. The germline CDR1 and CDR2 sequences are SGHDT and YYEEEE. V lost 0 bases and J lost 5, with 14 bases in between.

This clonotype showed up just once. J is TRBJ2-5 and V is TRBV7-6, with 8 bases that match TRBD2. The CDR3 contains 15 residues. With 3 bases clipped from V and 5 bases from J, the junction kept 8 bases outside the gene matches. CDR1 is SGHVS and CDR2 is FNYEAQ in the germline V gene. In DNA form, the CDR3 reads TGTGCCAGCAGCTTGACTAGCGCGAGGGTGGAGACCCAGTACTTC. Its translation is CASSLTSARVETQYF.

The genes are TRBV12-3 or TRBV12-4 and TRBJ1-5, with D maybe TRBD1 (5 bases). The CDR3 totals 16 residues. The germline V and J ends were trimmed by 5 bases and 3 bases, with 17 bases remaining between them. The CDR3 loop is CASSPLGQLINQPQHF. The CDR3 nucleotides read TGTGCCAGCAGTCCTCTGGGGCAGCTTATCAATCAGCCCCAGCATTTT.

V usage is TRBV27 and J usage is TRBJ2-6; TRBD2 is a possible D gene (6 bases). Looked up from germline, CDR1 is MNHEY and CDR2 is SMNVEV (reference sequence). Trimming took 0 bases from V and 1 from J, leaving 13 bases between them. The CDR3 sequence is 18 residues long. The DNA for the CDR3 is TGTGCCAGCAGTTTATCATGGGGGGAACATTCTGGGGCCAACGTCCTGACTTTC. Translating it yields CASSLSWGEHSGANVLTF.

The rearrangement uses TRBV4-1 and TRBJ2-1; 8 bases line up with TRBD2. Germline CDR1 and CDR2: MGHRA and YSYEKL. The CDR3 consists of 16 residues. With V trimmed by 2 bases and J by 7 bases, 10 bases remained unmatched. CDR3 coding DNA: TGCGCCAGCAGCCAACGCCTAGCGGGTGAGGGGAATGAGCAGTTCTTC. Its translation is CASSQRLAGEGNEQFF.

The J gene is TRBJ2-1, the V gene TRBV9; D not certain. V shed 0 bases and J shed 2 bases, with 9 bases lying between them. CDR3 size: 15 residues. Germline CDR1 reads SGDLS; CDR2 reads YYNGEE. In DNA, the CDR3 is TGTGCCAGCAGCGTAGAACGGACGGCCTACAATGAGCAGTTCTTC. This sequence encodes CASSVERTAYNEQFF.